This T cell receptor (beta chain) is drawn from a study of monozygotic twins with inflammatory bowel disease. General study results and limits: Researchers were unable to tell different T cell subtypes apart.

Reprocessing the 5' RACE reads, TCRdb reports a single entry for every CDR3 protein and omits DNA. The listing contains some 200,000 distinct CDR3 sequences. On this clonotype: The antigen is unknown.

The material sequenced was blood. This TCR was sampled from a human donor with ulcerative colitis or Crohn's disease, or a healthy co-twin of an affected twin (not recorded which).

CDR3 protein: CSIARGAGTNVLTF. V is TRBV29-1 and J is TRBJ2-6; TCRdb indicates TRBD2, and absent DNA this call remains unverified. This CDR3 is built from 14 residues. Germline CDR1 is SQVTM and CDR2 is ANQGSEA.